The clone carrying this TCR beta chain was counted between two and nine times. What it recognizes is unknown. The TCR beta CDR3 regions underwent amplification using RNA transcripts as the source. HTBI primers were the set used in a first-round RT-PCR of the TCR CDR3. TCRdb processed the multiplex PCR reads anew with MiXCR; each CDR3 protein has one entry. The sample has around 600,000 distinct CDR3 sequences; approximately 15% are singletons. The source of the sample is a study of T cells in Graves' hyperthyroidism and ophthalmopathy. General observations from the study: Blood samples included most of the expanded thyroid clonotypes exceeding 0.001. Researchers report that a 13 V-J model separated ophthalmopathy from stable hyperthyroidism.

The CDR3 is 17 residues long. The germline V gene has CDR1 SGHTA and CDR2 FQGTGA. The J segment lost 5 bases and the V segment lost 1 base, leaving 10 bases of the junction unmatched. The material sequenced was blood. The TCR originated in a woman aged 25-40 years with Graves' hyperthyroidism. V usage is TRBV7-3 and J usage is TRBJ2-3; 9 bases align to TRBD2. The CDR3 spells CASSLRSRGRAEDTQYF. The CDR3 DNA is TGTGCCAGCAGCTTAAGGTCTCGCGGGAGGGCCGAAGATACGCAGTATTTT. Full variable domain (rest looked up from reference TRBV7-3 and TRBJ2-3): GAGVSQTPSNKVTEKGKYVELRCDPISGHTALYWYRQSLGQGPEFLIYFQGTGAADDSGLPNDRFFAVRPEGSVSTLKIQRTERGDSAVYLCASSLRSRGRAEDTQYFGPGTRLTVL.